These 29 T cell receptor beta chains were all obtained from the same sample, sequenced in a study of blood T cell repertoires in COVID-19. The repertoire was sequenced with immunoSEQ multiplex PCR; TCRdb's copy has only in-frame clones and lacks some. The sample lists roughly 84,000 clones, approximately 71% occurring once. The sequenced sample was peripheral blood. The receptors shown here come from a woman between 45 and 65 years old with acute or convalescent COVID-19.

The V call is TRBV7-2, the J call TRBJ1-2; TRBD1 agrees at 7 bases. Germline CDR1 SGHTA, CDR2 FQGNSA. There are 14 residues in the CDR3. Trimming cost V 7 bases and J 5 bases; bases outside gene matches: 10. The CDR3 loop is CASTPRGTAYGYTF. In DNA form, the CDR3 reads TGTGCCAGCACCCCAAGGGGGACAGCTTATGGCTACACCTTC.

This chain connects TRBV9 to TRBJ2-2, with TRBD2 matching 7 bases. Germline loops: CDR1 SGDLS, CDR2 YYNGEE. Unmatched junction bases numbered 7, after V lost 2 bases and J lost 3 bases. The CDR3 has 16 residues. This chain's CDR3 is CASSVLSGLDTGELFF. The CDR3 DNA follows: TGTGCCAGCAGCGTCCTTAGCGGGCTCGACACCGGGGAGCTGTTTTTT.

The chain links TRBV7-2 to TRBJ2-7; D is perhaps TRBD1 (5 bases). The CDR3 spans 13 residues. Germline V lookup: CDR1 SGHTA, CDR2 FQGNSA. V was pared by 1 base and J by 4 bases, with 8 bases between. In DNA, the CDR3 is TGTGCCAGCAGCTTAGGACAGCAGTACGAGCAGTACTTC. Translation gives CASSLGQQYEQYF.

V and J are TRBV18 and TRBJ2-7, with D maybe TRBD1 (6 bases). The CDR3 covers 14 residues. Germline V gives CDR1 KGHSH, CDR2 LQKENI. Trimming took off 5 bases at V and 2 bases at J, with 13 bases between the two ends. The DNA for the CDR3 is TGTGCCAGCTCAGAAACCGGGACAACCTACGAGCAGTACTTC. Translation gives CASSETGTTYEQYF.

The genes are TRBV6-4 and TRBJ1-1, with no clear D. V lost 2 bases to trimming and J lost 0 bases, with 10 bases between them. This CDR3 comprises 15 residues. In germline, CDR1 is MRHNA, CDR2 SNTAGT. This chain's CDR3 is CASSDVGLLNTEAFF. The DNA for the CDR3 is TGTGCCAGCAGTGACGTGGGCCTTTTGAACACTGAAGCTTTCTTT.

The CDR3 is CASSLDRGSNTEAFF. The CDR3 DNA reads as TGTGCCAGCTCACTTGACAGGGGATCGAACACTGAAGCTTTCTTT. This chain joins TRBV18 and TRBJ1-1; TRBD1 aligns across 8 bases. CDR3 length equals 15 residues. The trim removed 4 bases at V and 1 base at J, leaving 5 bases unmatched. The V gene's germline CDR1 is KGHSH and CDR2 LQKENI.

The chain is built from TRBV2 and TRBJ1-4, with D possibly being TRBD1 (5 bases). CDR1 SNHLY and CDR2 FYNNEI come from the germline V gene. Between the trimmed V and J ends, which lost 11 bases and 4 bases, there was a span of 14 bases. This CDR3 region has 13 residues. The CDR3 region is CAGSRDHNEKLFF. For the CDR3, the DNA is TGTGCCGGCTCGCGGGACCATAATGAAAAACTGTTTTTT.

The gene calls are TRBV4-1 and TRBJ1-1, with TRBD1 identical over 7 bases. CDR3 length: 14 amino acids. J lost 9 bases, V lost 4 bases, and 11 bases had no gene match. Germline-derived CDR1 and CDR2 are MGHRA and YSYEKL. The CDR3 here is CASSPPTGTVKAFF. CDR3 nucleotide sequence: TGCGCCAGCAGCCCCCCAACTGGGACAGTAAAAGCTTTCTTT.

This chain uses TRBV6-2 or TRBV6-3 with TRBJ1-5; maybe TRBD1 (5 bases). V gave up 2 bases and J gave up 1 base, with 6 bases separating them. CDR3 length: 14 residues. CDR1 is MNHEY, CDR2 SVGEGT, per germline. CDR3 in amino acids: CASSYGGSNQPQHF. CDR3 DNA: TGTGCCAGCAGTTACGGGGGGAGCAATCAGCCCCAGCATTTT.

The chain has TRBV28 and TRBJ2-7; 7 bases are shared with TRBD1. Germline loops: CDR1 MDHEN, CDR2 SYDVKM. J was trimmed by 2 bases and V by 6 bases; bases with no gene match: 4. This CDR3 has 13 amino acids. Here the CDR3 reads CASRQGITYEQYF. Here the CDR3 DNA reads TGTGCCAGCAGACAGGGGATAACCTACGAGCAGTACTTC. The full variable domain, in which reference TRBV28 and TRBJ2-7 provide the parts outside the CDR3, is DVKVTQSSRYLVKRTGEKVFLECVQDMDHENMFWYRQDPGLGLRLIYFSYDVKMKEKGDIPEGYSVSREKKERFSLILESASTNQTSMYLCASRQGITYEQYFGPGTRLTVT.

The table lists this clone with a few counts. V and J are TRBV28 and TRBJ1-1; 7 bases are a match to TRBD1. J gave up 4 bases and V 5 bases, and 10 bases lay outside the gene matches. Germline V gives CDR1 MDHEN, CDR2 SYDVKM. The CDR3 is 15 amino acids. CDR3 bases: TGTGCCAGCAGTCAAATCTACAGGGGCGGCACTGAAGCTTTCTTT. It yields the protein CASSQIYRGGTEAFF.

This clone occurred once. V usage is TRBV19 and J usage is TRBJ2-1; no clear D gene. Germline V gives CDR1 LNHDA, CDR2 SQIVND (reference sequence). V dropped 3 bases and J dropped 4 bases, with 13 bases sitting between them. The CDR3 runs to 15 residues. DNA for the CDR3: TGTGCCAGTAGTATGAGTGGCGGATATTACAATGAGCAGTTCTTC. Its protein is CASSMSGGYYNEQFF. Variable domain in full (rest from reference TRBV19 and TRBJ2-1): DGGITQSPKYLFRKEGQNVTLSCEQNLNHDAMYWYRQDPGQGLRLIYYSQIVNDFQKGDIAEGYSVSREKKESFPLTVTSAQKNPTAFYLCASSMSGGYYNEQFFGPGTRLTVL.

The CDR3: CASSSRDRGRGTDTQYF. The CDR3 coding sequence is TGTGCCAGCAGCTCACGGGACAGGGGAAGAGGGACAGATACGCAGTATTTT. The chain couples TRBV7-6 to TRBJ2-3; 10 bases match TRBD1. The junction had 10 bases not matched to a gene; V was cut back by 4 bases and J by 3 bases. The CDR3 loop spans 17 amino acids. In germline, CDR1 is SGHVS, CDR2 FNYEAQ.

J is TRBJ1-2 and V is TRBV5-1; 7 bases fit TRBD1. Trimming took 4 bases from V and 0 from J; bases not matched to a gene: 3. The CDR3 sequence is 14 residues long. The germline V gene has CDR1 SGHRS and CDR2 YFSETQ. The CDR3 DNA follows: TGCGCCAGCAGCCGGGACAGCTCTAACTATGGCTACACCTTC. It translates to CASSRDSSNYGYTF.

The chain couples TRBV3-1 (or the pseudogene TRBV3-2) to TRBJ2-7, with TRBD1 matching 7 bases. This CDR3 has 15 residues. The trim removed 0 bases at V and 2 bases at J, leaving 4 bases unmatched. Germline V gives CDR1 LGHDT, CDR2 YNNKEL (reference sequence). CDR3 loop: CASSQDETGPYEQYF. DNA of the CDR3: TGTGCCAGCAGCCAAGACGAGACAGGGCCCTACGAGCAGTACTTC.

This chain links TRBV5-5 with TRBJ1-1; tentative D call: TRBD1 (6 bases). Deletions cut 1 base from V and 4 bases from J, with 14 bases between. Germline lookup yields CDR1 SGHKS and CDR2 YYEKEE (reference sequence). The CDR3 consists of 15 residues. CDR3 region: CASSLLGAVGTEAFF. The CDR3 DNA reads TGTGCCAGCAGCTTGTTGGGGGCAGTCGGCACTGAAGCTTTCTTT.

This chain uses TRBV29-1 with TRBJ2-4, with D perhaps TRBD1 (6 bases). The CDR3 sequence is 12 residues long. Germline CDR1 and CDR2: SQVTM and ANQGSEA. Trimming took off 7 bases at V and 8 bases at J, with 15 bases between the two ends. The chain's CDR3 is CSASQGEDIQYF. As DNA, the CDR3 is TGCAGCGCGTCACAGGGTGAAGACATTCAGTACTTC.

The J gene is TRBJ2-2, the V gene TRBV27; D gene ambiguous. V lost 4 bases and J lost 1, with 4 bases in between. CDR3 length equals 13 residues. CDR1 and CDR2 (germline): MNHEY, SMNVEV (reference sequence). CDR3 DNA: TGTGCCAGCAGTTCCCGGAACACCGGGGAGCTGTTTTTT. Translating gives CASSSRNTGELFF.

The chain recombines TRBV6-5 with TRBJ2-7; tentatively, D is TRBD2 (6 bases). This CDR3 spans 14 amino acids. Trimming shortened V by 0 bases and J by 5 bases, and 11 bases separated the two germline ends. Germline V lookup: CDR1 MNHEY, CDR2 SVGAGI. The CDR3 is CASSYSGGVDEQYF. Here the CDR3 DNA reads TGTGCCAGCAGTTACTCCGGCGGGGTCGACGAGCAGTACTTC.

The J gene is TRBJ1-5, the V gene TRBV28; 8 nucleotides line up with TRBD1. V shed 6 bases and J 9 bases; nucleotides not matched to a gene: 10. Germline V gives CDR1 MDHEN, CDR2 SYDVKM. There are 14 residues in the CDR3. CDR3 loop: CASRTGQAMRPQHF. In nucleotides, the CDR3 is TGTGCCAGCAGGACGGGACAGGCGATGCGGCCCCAGCATTTT. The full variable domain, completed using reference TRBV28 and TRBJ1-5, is DVKVTQSSRYLVKRTGEKVFLECVQDMDHENMFWYRQDPGLGLRLIYFSYDVKMKEKGDIPEGYSVSREKKERFSLILESASTNQTSMYLCASRTGQAMRPQHFGDGTRLSIL.

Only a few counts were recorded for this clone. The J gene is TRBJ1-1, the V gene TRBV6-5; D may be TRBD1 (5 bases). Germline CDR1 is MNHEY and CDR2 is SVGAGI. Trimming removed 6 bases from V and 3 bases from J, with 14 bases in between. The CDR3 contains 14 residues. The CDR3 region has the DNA TGTGCCAGCAGCCGGTCCAGGGTCGACACTGAAGCTTTCTTT. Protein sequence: CASSRSRVDTEAFF.

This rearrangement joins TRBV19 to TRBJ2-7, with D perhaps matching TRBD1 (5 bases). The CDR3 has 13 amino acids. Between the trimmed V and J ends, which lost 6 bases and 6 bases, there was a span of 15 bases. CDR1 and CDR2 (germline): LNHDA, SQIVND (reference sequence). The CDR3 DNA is TGTGCCAGTAGCGCTGAAGGTAGGGGCGAGCAGTACTTC. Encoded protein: CASSAEGRGEQYF.

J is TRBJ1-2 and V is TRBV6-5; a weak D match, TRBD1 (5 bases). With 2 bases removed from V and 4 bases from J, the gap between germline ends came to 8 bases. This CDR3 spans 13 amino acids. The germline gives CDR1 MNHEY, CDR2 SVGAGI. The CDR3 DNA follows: TGTGCCAGCAGTTACGGCAGGGTCTATGGCTACACCTTC. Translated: CASSYGRVYGYTF.

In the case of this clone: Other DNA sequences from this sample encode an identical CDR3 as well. The CDR3 DNA follows: TGTGCCAGCAGCCCCCAAAACTCCTATAATTCACCCCTCCACTTT. This translates into CASSPQNSYNSPLHF. This chain uses TRBV9 with TRBJ1-6; the D is unclear. V dropped 4 bases and J dropped 0 bases, with 8 bases sitting between them. CDR3 length equals 15 residues. Germline CDR1 and CDR2: SGDLS and YYNGEE. The full variable domain, with the rest looked up from reference TRBV9 and TRBJ1-6, is DSGVTQTPKHLITATGQRVTLRCSPRSGDLSVYWYQQSLDQGLQFLIQYYNGEERAKGNILERFSAQQFPDLHSELNLSSLELGDSALYFCASSPQNSYNSPLHFGNGTRLTVT.

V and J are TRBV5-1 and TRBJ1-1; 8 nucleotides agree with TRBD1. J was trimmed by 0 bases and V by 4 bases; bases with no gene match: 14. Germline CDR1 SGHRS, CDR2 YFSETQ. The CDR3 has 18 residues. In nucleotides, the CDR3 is TGCGCCAGCAGCCCGATGGACAGGGTGGGATCTTTGAACACTGAAGCTTTCTTT. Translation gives CASSPMDRVGSLNTEAFF.

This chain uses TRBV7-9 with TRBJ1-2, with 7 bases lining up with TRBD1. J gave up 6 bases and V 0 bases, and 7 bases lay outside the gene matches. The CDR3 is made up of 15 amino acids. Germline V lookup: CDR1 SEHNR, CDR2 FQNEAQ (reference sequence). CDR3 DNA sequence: TGTGCCAGCAGCTTAGCGTCCCGGGACAGAAATGGCTACACCTTC. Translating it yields CASSLASRDRNGYTF.

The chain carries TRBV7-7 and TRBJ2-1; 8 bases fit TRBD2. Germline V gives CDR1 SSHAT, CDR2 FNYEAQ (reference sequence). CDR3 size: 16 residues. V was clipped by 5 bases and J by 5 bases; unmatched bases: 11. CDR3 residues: CASSPEVAGGHNEQFF. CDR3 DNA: TGTGCCAGCAGCCCGGAGGTTGCGGGGGGTCACAATGAGCAGTTCTTC.

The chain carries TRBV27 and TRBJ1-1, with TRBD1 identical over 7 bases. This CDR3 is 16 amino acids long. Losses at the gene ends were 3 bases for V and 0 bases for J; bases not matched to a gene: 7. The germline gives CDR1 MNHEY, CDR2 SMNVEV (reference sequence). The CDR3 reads CASSFSRDSLNTEAFF. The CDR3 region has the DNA TGTGCCAGCAGTTTTAGTAGGGACAGTTTGAACACTGAAGCTTTCTTT.

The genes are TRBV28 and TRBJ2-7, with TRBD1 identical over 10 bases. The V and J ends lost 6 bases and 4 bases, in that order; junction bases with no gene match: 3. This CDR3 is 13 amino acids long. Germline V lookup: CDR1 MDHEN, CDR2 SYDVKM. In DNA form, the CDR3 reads TGTGCCAGCAGACGGGGACAGGGGTACGAGCAGTACTTC. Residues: CASRRGQGYEQYF.